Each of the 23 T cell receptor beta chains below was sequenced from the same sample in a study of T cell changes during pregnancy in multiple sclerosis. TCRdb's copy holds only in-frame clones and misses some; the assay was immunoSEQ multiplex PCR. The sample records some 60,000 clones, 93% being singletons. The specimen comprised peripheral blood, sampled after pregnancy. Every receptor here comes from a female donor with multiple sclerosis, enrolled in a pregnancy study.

Here the CDR3 DNA reads TGTGCCAGCTCACCACCGAGGACTAGCGCTTACGAGCAGTACTTC. It specifies CASSPPRTSAYEQYF. The chain uses TRBV18 and TRBJ2-7, with TRBD2 matching 9 bases. The germline CDR1 and CDR2 sequences are KGHSH and LQKENI. The CDR3 sequence is 15 residues long. Germline trimming cut 0 bases from V and 4 bases from J; bases unmatched to any gene: 4.

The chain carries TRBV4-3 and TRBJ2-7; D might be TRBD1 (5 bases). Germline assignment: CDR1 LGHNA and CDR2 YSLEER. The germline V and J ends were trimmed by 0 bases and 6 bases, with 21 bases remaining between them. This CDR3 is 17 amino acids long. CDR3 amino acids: CASSQDRSRTRVGEQYF. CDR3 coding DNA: TGCGCCAGCAGCCAAGATCGGTCGAGAACCAGGGTAGGCGAGCAGTACTTC.

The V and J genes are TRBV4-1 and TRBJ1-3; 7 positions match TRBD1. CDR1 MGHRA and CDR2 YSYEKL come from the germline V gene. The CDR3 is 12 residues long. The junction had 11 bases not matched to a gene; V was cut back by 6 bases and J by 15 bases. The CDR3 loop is CASSLSTGRQYF. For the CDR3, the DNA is TGCGCCAGCAGTCTTTCGACAGGGAGGCAATATTTT.

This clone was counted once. The CDR3, as DNA: TGTGCCATCAAAGGAGCGGGAGGGTCGAGCTCCTACAATGAGCAGTTCTTC. Protein: CAIKGAGGSSSYNEQFF. The chain uses TRBV10-3 and TRBJ2-1, with 10 positions matching TRBD2. In germline, CDR1 is ENHRY, CDR2 SYGVKD. V dropped 7 bases and J dropped 0; count of bases not matched to a gene: 9. The CDR3 is made up of 17 amino acids.

For the CDR3, the DNA is TGCGCCAGCAGCCAAGTTGATAGCGGGAGGGTTTATGGGCAGTTCTTC. Protein: CASSQVDSGRVYGQFF. This chain connects TRBV4-1 to TRBJ2-1, with 11 bases identical to TRBD2. V trimming: 1 base; J trimming: 12 bases; junction bases outside the gene matches: 11. This CDR3 is built from 16 residues. CDR1 and CDR2 from the germline V gene are MGHRA and YSYEKL.

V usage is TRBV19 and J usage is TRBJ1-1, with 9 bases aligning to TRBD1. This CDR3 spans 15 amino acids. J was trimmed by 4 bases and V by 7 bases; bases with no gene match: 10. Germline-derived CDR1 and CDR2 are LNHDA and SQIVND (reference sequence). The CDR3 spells CASTSPGQGITEAFF. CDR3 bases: TGTGCCAGTACCTCGCCCGGACAGGGGATCACTGAAGCTTTCTTT. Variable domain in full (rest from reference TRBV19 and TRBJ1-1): DGGITQSPKYLFRKEGQNVTLSCEQNLNHDAMYWYRQDPGQGLRLIYYSQIVNDFQKGDIAEGYSVSREKKESFPLTVTSAQKNPTAFYLCASTSPGQGITEAFFGQGTRLTVV.

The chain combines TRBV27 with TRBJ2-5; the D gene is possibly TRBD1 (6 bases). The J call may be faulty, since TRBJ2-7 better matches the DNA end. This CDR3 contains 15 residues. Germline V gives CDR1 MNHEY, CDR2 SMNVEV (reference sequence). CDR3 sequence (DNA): TGTGCCAGCAGTTTCCGGGACAAAACCTCCTACGAGCAGTACTTC. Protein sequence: CASSFRDKTSYEQYF.

The CDR3: CASSQDPGPNYGYTF. CDR3 coding DNA: TGCGCCAGCAGCCAAGATCCAGGGCCTAACTATGGCTACACCTTC. V gene TRBV4-3 combines with J gene TRBJ1-2; possible D gene TRBD1, 5 bases. CDR1 is LGHNA and CDR2 is YSLEER in the germline V gene. Trimming cost V 0 bases and J 0 bases, with 8 bases left between them. CDR3 length: 15 amino acids.

The CDR3 is CASSQETMTSGGRAGTQYF. CDR3 in DNA: TGTGCCAGCAGCCAGGAAACTATGACTAGCGGGGGGAGAGCAGGGACCCAGTACTTC. The chain carries TRBV4-2 and TRBJ2-5; 13 nucleotides agree with TRBD2. The V gene's germline CDR1 is LGHNA and CDR2 YNFKEQ. Unmatched junction bases numbered 17, after V lost 3 bases and J lost 7 bases. This CDR3 comprises 19 residues.

CDR3: CASSADTNTEAFF. CDR3 DNA: TGTGCCAGCAGCGCGGACACTAACACTGAAGCTTTCTTT. The chain links TRBV7-6 to TRBJ1-1; a weak D match, TRBD1 (5 bases). Germline V gene lookup returns CDR1 SGHVS and CDR2 FNYEAQ. The CDR3 has 13 residues. Trimming took 5 bases from V and 2 from J, leaving 9 bases between them.

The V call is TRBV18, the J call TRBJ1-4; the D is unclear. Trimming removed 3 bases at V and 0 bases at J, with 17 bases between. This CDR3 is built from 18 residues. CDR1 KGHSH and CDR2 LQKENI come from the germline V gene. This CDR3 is CASSPDSVAFATNEKLFF. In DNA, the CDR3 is TGTGCCAGCTCACCGGACTCGGTAGCATTCGCAACTAATGAAAAACTGTTTTTT.

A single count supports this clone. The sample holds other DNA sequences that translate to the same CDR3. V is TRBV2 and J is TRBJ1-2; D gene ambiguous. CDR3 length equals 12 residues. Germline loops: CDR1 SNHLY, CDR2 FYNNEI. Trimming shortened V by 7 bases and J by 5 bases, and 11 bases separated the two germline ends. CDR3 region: CASTTEIYGYTF. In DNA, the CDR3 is TGTGCCAGCACAACAGAGATTTATGGCTACACCTTC.

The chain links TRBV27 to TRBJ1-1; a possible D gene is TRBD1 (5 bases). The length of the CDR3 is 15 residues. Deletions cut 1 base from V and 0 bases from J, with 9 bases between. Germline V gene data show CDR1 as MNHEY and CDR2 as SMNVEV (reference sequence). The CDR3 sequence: CASSLFAGVNTEAFF. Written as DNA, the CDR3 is TGTGCCAGCAGTTTATTTGCGGGGGTGAACACTGAAGCTTTCTTT.

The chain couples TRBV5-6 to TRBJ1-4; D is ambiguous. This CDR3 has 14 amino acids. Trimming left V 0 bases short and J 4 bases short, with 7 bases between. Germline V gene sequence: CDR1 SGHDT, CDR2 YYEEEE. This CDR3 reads CASSLDSYNEKLFF. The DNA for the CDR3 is TGTGCCAGCAGCTTGGACAGTTATAATGAAAAACTGTTTTTT.

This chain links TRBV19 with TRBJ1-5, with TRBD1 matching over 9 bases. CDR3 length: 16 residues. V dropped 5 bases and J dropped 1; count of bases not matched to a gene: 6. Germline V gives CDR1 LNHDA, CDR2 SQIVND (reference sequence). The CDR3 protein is CASSGGQGLSNQPQHF. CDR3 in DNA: TGTGCCAGTAGTGGGGGACAGGGTTTAAGCAATCAGCCCCAGCATTTT.

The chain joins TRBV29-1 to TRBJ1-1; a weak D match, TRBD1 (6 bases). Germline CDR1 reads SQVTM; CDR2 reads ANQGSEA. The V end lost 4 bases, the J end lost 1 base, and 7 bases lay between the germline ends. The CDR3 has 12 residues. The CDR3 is CSVVTGNTEAFF. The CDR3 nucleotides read TGCAGCGTTGTGACAGGGAACACTGAAGCTTTCTTT.

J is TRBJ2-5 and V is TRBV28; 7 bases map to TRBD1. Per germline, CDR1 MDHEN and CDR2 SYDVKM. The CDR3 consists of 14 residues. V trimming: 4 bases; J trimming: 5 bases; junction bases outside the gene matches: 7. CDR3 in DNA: TGTGCCAGCAGTTCAACAGGGGATGGGGAGACCCAGTACTTC. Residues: CASSSTGDGETQYF.

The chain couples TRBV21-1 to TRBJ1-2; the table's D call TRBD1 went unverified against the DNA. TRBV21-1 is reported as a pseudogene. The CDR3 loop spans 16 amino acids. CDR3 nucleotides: TGTGCCAGCAGGCCAAAGGGACAGCTGCTTAATCAAGGCTACACCTTC. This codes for CASRPKGQLLNQGYTF.

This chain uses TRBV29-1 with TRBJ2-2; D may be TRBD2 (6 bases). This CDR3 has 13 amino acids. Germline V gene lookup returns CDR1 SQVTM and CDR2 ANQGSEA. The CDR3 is CSFRTINTGELFF. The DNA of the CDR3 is TGCAGTTTTAGGACTATCAACACCGGGGAGCTGTTTTTT.

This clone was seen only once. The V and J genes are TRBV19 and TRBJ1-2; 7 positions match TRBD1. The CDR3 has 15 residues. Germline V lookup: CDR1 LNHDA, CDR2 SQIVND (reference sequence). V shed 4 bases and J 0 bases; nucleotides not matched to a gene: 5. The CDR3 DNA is TGTGCCAGTAGTACCGGACAGGATGCTAACTATGGCTACACCTTC. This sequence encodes CASSTGQDANYGYTF.

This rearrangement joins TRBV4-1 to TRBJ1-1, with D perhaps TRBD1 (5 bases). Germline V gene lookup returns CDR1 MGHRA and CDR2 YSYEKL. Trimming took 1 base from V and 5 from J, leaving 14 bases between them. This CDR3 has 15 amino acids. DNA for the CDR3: TGCGCCAGCAGCCAAGGGGGGGGGATAATTACTGAAGCTTTCTTT. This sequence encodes CASSQGGGIITEAFF.

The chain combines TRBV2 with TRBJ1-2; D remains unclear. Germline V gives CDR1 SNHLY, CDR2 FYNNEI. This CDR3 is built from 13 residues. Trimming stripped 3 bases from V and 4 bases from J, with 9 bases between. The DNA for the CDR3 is TGTGCCAGCAGTGACAGGATATCCTATGGCTACACCTTC. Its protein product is CASSDRISYGYTF.

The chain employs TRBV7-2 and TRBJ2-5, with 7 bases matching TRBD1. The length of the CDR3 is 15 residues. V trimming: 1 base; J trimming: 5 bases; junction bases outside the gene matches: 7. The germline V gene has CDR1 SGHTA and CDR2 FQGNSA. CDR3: CASSLGGQTIETQYF. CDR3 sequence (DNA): TGTGCCAGCAGCTTAGGGGGACAGACTATCGAGACCCAGTACTTC. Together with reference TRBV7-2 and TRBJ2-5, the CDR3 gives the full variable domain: GAGVSQSPSNKVTEKGKDVELRCDPISGHTALYWYRQSLGQGLEFLIYFQGNSAPDKSGLPSDRFSAERTGGSVSTLTIQRTQQEDSAVYLCASSLGGQTIETQYFGPGTRLLVL.